These T cell receptor beta chains were read from a single sample in a study of T cell responses to AZD1222 COVID-19 vaccine. Clones were sequenced by immunoSEQ multiplex PCR, and TCRdb holds only the in-frame ones, with some missing. Seen here are 130,000 or so clones, 85% to 90% observed once, and the top ten hold roughly 11%. The material sequenced was peripheral blood, taken on day 0 of MenACWY control vaccination. The receptors stem from an adult in good health. The CDR3 runs from the conserved cysteine through the conserved F or W. Fields, in order: clone size, D gene, V gene, J gene, CDR3 DNA, CDR3 protein. The D gene is left open where the match is weak. A clone size is listed for some rows: how often the clone was seen (once, few, many), or a class if it is expanded.

few	.	TRBV29-1	TRBJ2-7	TGCAGCGTGGCAGGGGTCACCAGGGGGGTTGACTCCTACGAGCAGTACTTC	CSVAGVTRGVDSYEQYF
.	.	TRBV2	TRBJ1-5	TGTGCCAGCAGGACCGACAGATCCAATCAGCCCCAGCATTTT	CASRTDRSNQPQHF
once	TRBD1	TRBV19	TRBJ1-3	TGTGCCAGTAGTATTCCAGACAGGGGCGTCTACTCCTCTGGAAACACCATATATTTT	CASSIPDRGVYSSGNTIYF
few	.	TRBV11-3	TRBJ1-1	TGTGCCAGCACCATATCCGGTACGGGAACTGAAGCTTTCTTT	CASTISGTGTEAFF
.	.	TRBV24-1	TRBJ2-5	TGTGCCACCAGTGGTCGCACCGGGACGGTGAAAGAGACCCAGTACTTC	CATSGRTGTVKETQYF
.	.	TRBV7-6	TRBJ1-5	TGTGCCAGCAGCTTAGGAGTGGTCTATAGCAATCAGCCCCAGCATTTT	CASSLGVVYSNQPQHF
.	.	TRBV4-2	TRBJ2-7	TGTGCCAGCAGCCCGACACAGGGTGTAGGCTACGAGCAGTACTTC	CASSPTQGVGYEQYF
.	.	TRBV29-1	TRBJ2-3	TGCAGCACTGCGGGGGACACGTCCCCAGATACGCAGTATTTT	CSTAGDTSPDTQYF
.	TRBD1	TRBV5-1	TRBJ1-1	TGCGCCAGCAGCTCGACAGGGGGTTGGACTGAAGCTTTCTTT	CASSSTGGWTEAFF
.	.	TRBV5-1	TRBJ2-3	TGCGCCAGCAGCCCGGACAACCCCAGTGATACGCAGTATTTT	CASSPDNPSDTQYF
.	.	TRBV7-8	TRBJ2-1	TGTGCCAGCAGCTCAACACGTGTGGGACTGACCAAGATCAATGAGCAGTTCTTC	CASSSTRVGLTKINEQFF
.	TRBD2	TRBV5-8	TRBJ2-7	TGTGCCAGCAGCTTGCAACTAGCGGGAGGGCCCATCGAGCAGTACTTC	CASSLQLAGGPIEQYF
.	.	TRBV19	TRBJ2-7	TGTGCCAGTAGTATTCGCCAGGGTTCCTACGAGCAGTACTTC	CASSIRQGSYEQYF
.	TRBD2	TRBV3-1/TRBV3-2	TRBJ2-7	TGTGCCAGCGTACCAGGGCGGGAGGGCCCCGAGCAGTACTTC	CASVPGREGPEQYF
.	TRBD2	TRBV27	TRBJ2-3	TGTGCCAGCAGTTTATACGCGGGAGGGCCGAAAGATACGCAGTATTTT	CASSLYAGGPKDTQYF
.	TRBD1	TRBV2	TRBJ1-1	TGTGCCAGCACCGTTATGGGACAGCTGAACACTGAAGCTTTCTTT	CASTVMGQLNTEAFF
once	TRBD2	TRBV7-6	TRBJ2-2	TGTGCCAGCAGGCGGACTAGCGGGACGAACACCGGGGAGCTGTTTTTT	CASRRTSGTNTGELFF
.	.	TRBV6-5	TRBJ2-1	TGTGCCAGCACCCGCGGGGATTCCTACAATGAGCAGTTCTTC	CASTRGDSYNEQFF
.	TRBD1	TRBV7-9	TRBJ1-2	TGTGCCAGCAGCTACCTGACAGGGGATTATGGCTACACCTTC	CASSYLTGDYGYTF
.	.	TRBV7-6	TRBJ2-2	TGTGCCAGCAGTTTTCACAACTCTCAGGCGTACACCGGGGAGCTGTTTTTT	CASSFHNSQAYTGELFF
.	.	TRBV7-3	TRBJ2-2	TGTGCCAGCAGCTTAGGTTCGACCGGGGAGCTGTTTTTT	CASSLGSTGELFF
.	TRBD1	TRBV27	TRBJ1-4	TGTGCCAGCAGTTTGGTAGGGACAGGGGATGAAAAACTGTTTTTT	CASSLVGTGDEKLFF
.	.	TRBV12-3/TRBV12-4	TRBJ1-3	TGTGCCAGCAGTCCAACGGGGGGAAACACCATATATTTT	CASSPTGGNTIYF
.	.	TRBV12-3/TRBV12-4	TRBJ1-1	TGTGCCAGCAGTTTCGGAACTGAAGCTTTCTTT	CASSFGTEAFF
.	TRBD2	TRBV6-5	TRBJ2-1	TGTGCCAGCAATCTAGCGGGTCTTGGCTACAATGAGCAGTTCTTC	CASNLAGLGYNEQFF